This T cell receptor beta chain was identified in a study of post-analysis software for immune sequencing data. Overall study context: Progressive-relapsing, secondary progressive and relapsing-remitting multiple sclerosis were among the disease courses included.

As regards this clonotype: No antigen is known for it.

CDR3 length equals 15 residues. Germline values: CDR1 MNHEY, CDR2 SVGEGT. The V segment lost 8 bases and the J segment 6 bases; nucleotides outside the gene matches: 11. Unique molecular identifiers had been added to the TCR beta cDNA libraries. MiXCR, applied by TCRdb to the PCR reads, yields one record per CDR3 protein. The profile shows about 540,000 distinct CDR3 sequences, under 40% of them singletons. Findings of the study overall: The five TRBV segments detected at higher frequency in patients than in controls included TRBV5-6, TRBV5-1 and TRBV20-1.

This rearrangement joins TRBV6-2 or TRBV6-3 to TRBJ2-1; 9 bases align to TRBD2. Material: blood. This sequence was found in a girl aged 2-17 years with multiple sclerosis. CDR3 in amino acids: CASPTGRGGPNEQFF. In DNA form, the CDR3 reads TGTGCCAGCCCCACAGGGCGGGGGGGCCCCAATGAGCAGTTCTTC.